Below are 16 T cell receptor beta chains sequenced from a single sample in a study of blood T cell repertoires in COVID-19. Clones were sequenced by immunoSEQ multiplex PCR, and TCRdb holds only the in-frame ones, with some missing. The table has 190,000 or so clones, just under 85% seen once. The specimen sequenced was peripheral blood. These receptors were collected from a man aged 60-69 years with COVID-19, enrolled during active disease.

This rearrangement joins TRBV9 to TRBJ1-1; D not certain. The CDR3 contains 14 residues. CDR1 is SGDLS and CDR2 is YYNGEE in the germline V gene. V was trimmed by 3 bases and J by 7 bases, leaving 16 bases between them. CDR3 residues: CASSDIRGGGEAFF. Written as DNA, the CDR3 is TGTGCCAGCAGCGATATCCGGGGAGGAGGTGAAGCTTTCTTT.

The genes are TRBV3-1 (or the pseudogene TRBV3-2) and TRBJ2-1; 8 bases are a match to TRBD2. CDR3 length: 16 residues. Looked up from germline, CDR1 is LGHDT and CDR2 is YNNKEL (reference sequence). Trimming cost V 1 base and J 6 bases; bases outside gene matches: 8. This CDR3 is CASSQGSGRGGNEQFF. The CDR3, as DNA: TGTGCCAGCAGCCAAGGGTCCGGGAGGGGCGGCAATGAGCAGTTCTTC.

The chain is built from TRBV6-5 and TRBJ1-2, with 7 bases matching TRBD1. This CDR3 contains 16 residues. Germline V CDR1 and CDR2: MNHEY, SVGAGI. V was clipped by 0 bases and J by 6 bases; unmatched bases: 10. The CDR3 loop is CASSYSKETGMNGYTF. CDR3 nucleotides: TGTGCCAGCAGTTACTCGAAGGAGACAGGGATGAATGGCTACACCTTC.

V gene TRBV7-7 combines with J gene TRBJ2-5; 8 bases map to TRBD1. Germline V lookup: CDR1 SSHAT, CDR2 FNYEAQ (reference sequence). V lost 3 bases, J lost 3 bases, and 9 bases stayed unmatched. The CDR3 covers 16 residues. Here the CDR3 DNA reads TGTGCCAGCAGCTTCGCCCCCGGACAGGGCAAAGAGACCCAGTACTTC. It yields the protein CASSFAPGQGKETQYF.

The chain employs TRBV7-2 and TRBJ1-2, with D uncertain. The CDR3 covers 13 residues. V lost 4 bases, J lost 8 bases, and 14 bases lay in between. Germline V lookup: CDR1 SGHTA, CDR2 FQGNSA. CDR3 DNA: TGTGCCAGCAGCTCCCCGAAGCGCTTCGGCTACACCTTC. Translating gives CASSSPKRFGYTF.

The chain combines TRBV24-1 with TRBJ2-2, with TRBD2 matching over 10 bases. This CDR3 region has 16 residues. Germline values: CDR1 KGHDR, CDR2 SFDVKD. V shed 1 base and J 6 bases; nucleotides not matched to a gene: 4. CDR3: CATSDFLAGASGELFF. CDR3 coding DNA: TGTGCCACCAGTGATTTCCTAGCGGGAGCTTCCGGGGAGCTGTTTTTT.

The chain carries TRBV6-5 and TRBJ2-7, with a weak D call TRBD2 (5 bases). The CDR3 is made up of 12 amino acids. V lost 5 bases and J lost 6, with 11 bases in between. Germline CDR1 MNHEY, CDR2 SVGAGI. CDR3 sequence: CASSPGVGEQYF. CDR3 bases: TGTGCCAGCAGTCCCGGGGTAGGCGAGCAGTACTTC.

This chain uses TRBV5-4 with TRBJ2-5; D gene ambiguous. CDR1 SGHNT and CDR2 YYREEE come from the germline V gene (reference sequence). V lost 2 bases and J 4 bases, leaving 9 bases between the germline ends. The CDR3 consists of 13 residues. CDR3 DNA sequence: TGTGCCAGCAGCTTCCCCCGAGGAGAGACCCAGTACTTC. Its translation: CASSFPRGETQYF.

The chain joins TRBV2 to TRBJ1-1; D might be TRBD1 (5 bases). Deletions cut 6 bases from V and 1 base from J, with 9 bases between. Germline-derived CDR1 and CDR2 are SNHLY and FYNNEI. The CDR3 loop spans 13 amino acids. In DNA, the CDR3 is TGTGCCAGCAGCCCAACAGGGAACACTGAAGCTTTCTTT. Translation: CASSPTGNTEAFF.

J is TRBJ1-1 and V is TRBV28; no clear D. Trimming took 1 base from V and 4 from J, leaving 13 bases between them. Per the germline V gene, CDR1 is MDHEN and CDR2 is SYDVKM. This CDR3 has 15 amino acids. The CDR3 nucleotides are TGTGCCAGCAGTTTATCGAGCGGAGCGCGCACTGAAGCTTTCTTT. Protein sequence: CASSLSSGARTEAFF.

Only a few counts were recorded for this clone. The chain couples TRBV27 to TRBJ1-5; weak D call: TRBD1 (5 bases). The germline V gene has CDR1 MNHEY and CDR2 SMNVEV (reference sequence). The CDR3 spans 17 residues. V shed 5 bases and J shed 10 bases, with 27 bases lying between them. The CDR3 here is CASSPVTVTGSISPQHF. CDR3 coding DNA: TGTGCCAGCAGTCCGGTGACAGTTACTGGTTCCATCAGCCCCCAGCATTTT.

The V gene is TRBV2, the J gene TRBJ2-5; 7 bases line up with TRBD1. V gave up 7 bases and J gave up 7 bases; unmatched junction bases: 12. The length of the CDR3 is 14 residues. Germline V gene sequence: CDR1 SNHLY, CDR2 FYNNEI. For the CDR3, the DNA is TGTGCCAGCATGCTCTTTAGGACAGGCCGGACCCAGTACTTC. Encoded protein: CASMLFRTGRTQYF. Filled out from reference TRBV2 and TRBJ2-5, the complete variable domain reads EPEVTQTPSHQVTQMGQEVILRCVPISNHLYFYWYRQILGQKVEFLVSFYNNEISEKSEIFDDQFSVERPDGSNFTLKIRSTKLEDSAMYFCASMLFRTGRTQYFGPGTRLLVL.

The chain combines TRBV7-2 with TRBJ1-6; D gene ambiguous. There are 14 residues in the CDR3. V lost 8 bases to trimming and J lost 4 bases, with 12 bases between them. Germline V lookup: CDR1 SGHTA, CDR2 FQGNSA. The CDR3 bases are TGTGCCAGCGGGAGGGAAGGATATAATTCACCCCTCCACTTT. Encoded protein: CASGREGYNSPLHF.

This chain joins TRBV7-2 and TRBJ1-5; D is ambiguous. Germline values: CDR1 SGHTA, CDR2 FQGNSA. The V end lost 5 bases, the J end lost 6 bases, and 11 bases lay between the germline ends. The CDR3 is 13 amino acids. The CDR3 coding sequence is TGTGCCAGCAGCCCCCGTTTTTCTCAGCCCCAGCATTTT. This encodes CASSPRFSQPQHF.

The chain has TRBV12-3 or TRBV12-4 and TRBJ1-1, with 7 bases matching TRBD1. This CDR3 is built from 13 residues. J gave up 8 bases and V 7 bases, and 10 bases lay outside the gene matches. DNA for the CDR3: TGTGCCAGCAACCCCAATCAGGGACAGGAAGCTTTCTTT. Amino acid sequence: CASNPNQGQEAFF.

The gene calls are TRBV5-1 and TRBJ1-4; D possibly corresponds to TRBD1 (6 bases). Trimming stripped 3 bases from V and 4 bases from J, with 13 bases between. This CDR3 region has 15 residues. Germline CDR1 SGHRS, CDR2 YFSETQ. CDR3 sequence (DNA): TGCGCCAGCAGCTCCGGCGGACAGAGTAATGAAAAACTGTTTTTT. Translation gives CASSSGGQSNEKLFF. Using reference TRBV5-1 and TRBJ1-4 for the parts outside the CDR3, the full variable domain is KAGVTQTPRYLIKTRGQQVTLSCSPISGHRSVSWYQQTPGQGLQFLFEYFSETQRNKGNFPGRFSGRQFSNSRSEMNVSTLELGDSALYLCASSSGGQSNEKLFFGSGTQLSVL.